In this sample, the clone carrying this TCR beta chain turned up many times. Clinical Activity Scores of at least 3, NOSPECS grades of at least 4 and durations under 3 months characterized ophthalmopathy patients. Investigators excluded patients with uncontrolled infection, other autoimmune disease, pregnancy or lactation. The PBMCs had their origin in 10 ml of fresh peripheral blood. Between the trimmed V and J ends, which lost 0 bases and 5 bases, there was a span of 13 bases. Germline lookup yields CDR1 SGHTA and CDR2 FQGNSA. CDR3 size: 15 residues. The data originate from a study of T cells in Graves' hyperthyroidism and ophthalmopathy. TCR beta CDR3 region amplification was performed from RNA transcripts. Carried out on the TCR CDR3, a first-round RT-PCR used the HTBI primer set. TCRdb ran MiXCR on the multiplex PCR reads and lists one entry per CDR3 protein. The sample has 600,000 to 700,000 distinct CDR3 sequences; 14% to 15% are singletons.

Sequenced: blood. The chain employs TRBV7-2 and TRBJ1-1, with D unresolved. This TCR came from a woman aged 40 to 50 with Graves' ophthalmopathy. In DNA form, the CDR3 reads TGTGCCAGCAGCTTAGCGCTTGAGCTCAGGACTGAAGCTTTCTTT. This encodes CASSLALELRTEAFF.